This TCR beta chain appears in the sequencing data of a study of T cell clonality in common variable immunodeficiency. Study-level findings and limits: Common variable immunodeficiency TCR beta sequences reportedly had fewer deletions and N-nucleotide insertions. Compared with controls, CVID subjects had fewer shared TCRbeta clones.

CDR1 and CDR2 (germline): SGHRS, YFSETQ. V dropped 0 bases and J dropped 4; count of bases not matched to a gene: 8. The length of the CDR3 is 16 residues. This clone was counted ten times or more. Its cognate antigen is unknown. The CDR3 goes on 3 residues after the read ends, and that part is filled in from the germline J gene. TCRdb's table, derived via immunoSEQ multiplex PCR, lists solely in-frame clones and lacks some. This sample carries roughly 43,000 clones, none of them present only once. The source material was peripheral blood mononuclear cells. The TCR sequence derives from a person aged 18-70 years in good health. This chain links TRBV5-1 with TRBJ2-7; 9 nucleotides match TRBD1. The CDR3 region is CASSLGDPGQGYEQYF. CDR3 DNA, as far as it was read: TGCGCCAGCAGCTTGGGGGACCCGGGACAGGGATACGAG.